A selection of T cell receptor beta chains follows, all from one sample in a study of blood T cell repertoires in COVID-19. Sequencing was performed with immunoSEQ multiplex PCR; in TCRdb, only in-frame clones are kept and a portion is missing. The sample holds roughly 520,000 clones, 70% to 90% seen once. Specimen: PBMCs or T cells enriched from blood (not recorded which). The receptors derive from a woman between 35 and 50 years old who had recovered from COVID-19. Each CDR3 is given with its conserved first and last residue. Each record gives: CDR3 protein, V gene, J gene.

CDR3: CASSLLIEAFF
V: TRBV7-4
J: TRBJ1-1

CDR3: CATSRGRDTYSWGYTF
V: TRBV15
J: TRBJ1-2

CDR3: CASSLGLEETQYF
V: TRBV5-1
J: TRBJ2-5

CDR3: CASSRIGQGGDGYTF
V: TRBV5-4
J: TRBJ1-2

CDR3: CASSPISYRVSGANVLTF
V: TRBV18
J: TRBJ2-6

CDR3: CAIRPGQGALETQYF
V: TRBV10-3
J: TRBJ2-5

CDR3: CASSTDRAHYGYTF
V: TRBV19
J: TRBJ1-2

CDR3: CASSPWEAGNTGELFF
V: TRBV5-5
J: TRBJ2-2

CDR3: CATSDKGAVVHYGYTF
V: TRBV24-1
J: TRBJ1-2

CDR3: CASSERQGLGTEAFF
V: TRBV10-1
J: TRBJ1-1

CDR3: CASSSGQGASSPIGYTF
V: TRBV5-4
J: TRBJ1-2

CDR3: CASIPGNTYEQYF
V: TRBV30
J: TRBJ2-7

CDR3: CASGAAGGPGETQYF
V: TRBV12-5
J: TRBJ2-5

CDR3: CATSRELRLPSF
V: TRBV15
J: TRBJ2-3